These T cell receptor beta chains were read from a single sample in a study of shared clonotypes between healthy human individuals. Here immunoSEQ multiplex PCR was the method, and the copy in TCRdb shows in-frame clones only, minus some. In the table there are about 490,000 clones, roughly 85% of which are singletons. The sample consisted of PBMCs. These TCRs come from a woman in her thirties or forties in good health. Some clones in this sample may be carry-over from other donors' samples. CDR3s include the opening cysteine and the closing phenylalanine or tryptophan.

V gene: TRBV29-1
J gene: TRBJ2-7
CDR3 protein: CSVEDPGTANYEQYF

V gene: TRBV29-1
J gene: TRBJ1-4
CDR3 protein: CSVEDPSDEKLFF

V gene: TRBV9
J gene: TRBJ1-1
CDR3 protein: CASSVNQGTEAFF

V gene: TRBV10-3
J gene: TRBJ2-5
CDR3 protein: CASSGTSGRGTQYF

V gene: TRBV6-1
J gene: TRBJ2-7
CDR3 protein: CASTRTSGSSYEQYF

V gene: TRBV11-2
J gene: TRBJ1-2
CDR3 protein: CASSVDSPNYGYTF

V gene: TRBV6-4
J gene: TRBJ2-7
CDR3 protein: CASSDSASGEQYF

V gene: TRBV6-5
J gene: TRBJ2-1
CDR3 protein: CASSYLADRNEQFF

V gene: TRBV28
J gene: TRBJ2-1
CDR3 protein: CASSFWGREIDYEQFF

V gene: TRBV28
J gene: TRBJ1-4
CDR3 protein: CASSRGQARGGRFF

V gene: TRBV27
J gene: TRBJ1-3
CDR3 protein: CASRRQGLSGNTIYF

V gene: TRBV9
J gene: TRBJ1-2
CDR3 protein: CASSPPGQGGYGYTF

V gene: TRBV19
J gene: TRBJ2-7
CDR3 protein: CASSRGPSEQYF

V gene: TRBV29-1
J gene: TRBJ1-1
CDR3 protein: CSAQGAPNTEAFF

V gene: TRBV27
J gene: TRBJ1-1
CDR3 protein: CASSSINRVTEAFF

V gene: TRBV5-1
J gene: TRBJ2-2
CDR3 protein: CASSSSGTTNTGELFF

V gene: TRBV29-1
J gene: TRBJ2-5
CDR3 protein: CSVGGLGGGRGETQYF

V gene: TRBV18
J gene: TRBJ1-5
CDR3 protein: CASSPRRISNQPQHF

V gene: TRBV15
J gene: TRBJ1-1
CDR3 protein: CATSRWTGGNTEAFF

V gene: TRBV5-1
J gene: TRBJ2-7
CDR3 protein: CASSAGTGRTYEQYF

V gene: TRBV28
J gene: TRBJ2-1
CDR3 protein: CASRNGDRGLVEQFF

V gene: TRBV7-2
J gene: TRBJ2-1
CDR3 protein: CASSTLETQFF

V gene: TRBV6-5
J gene: TRBJ1-1
CDR3 protein: CASSYALGMNTEAFF

V gene: TRBV5-1
J gene: TRBJ2-7
CDR3 protein: CASRGSREQYF

V gene: TRBV7-3
J gene: TRBJ2-1
CDR3 protein: CASSPKPTTGTIYNEQFF

V gene: TRBV7-9
J gene: TRBJ2-5
CDR3 protein: CASSLAPWGRKQETQYF

V gene: TRBV6-1
J gene: TRBJ2-7
CDR3 protein: CASSENGITYEQYF

V gene: TRBV19
J gene: TRBJ1-3
CDR3 protein: CASSPRGLSGNTIYF

V gene: TRBV5-1
J gene: TRBJ2-1
CDR3 protein: CASSPGTPGEQFF